What follows are 25 T cell receptor beta chains derived from one specimen sequenced in a study of blood T cell repertoires in COVID-19. Generated by immunoSEQ multiplex PCR, the TCRdb table keeps only in-frame clones and is missing some. This sample has around 380,000 clones, with more than 75% found just once. The sequenced material came from PBMCs or T cells enriched from blood (not recorded which). The receptors shown here come from a man aged 25-45 years who had recovered from COVID-19.

This chain joins TRBV12-3 or TRBV12-4 and TRBJ1-1; D is perhaps TRBD1 (6 bases). V was shortened by 5 bases and J by 7 bases, with 14 bases between the two germline ends. The CDR3 covers 13 residues. Here the CDR3 DNA reads TGTGCCAGCAGTGGTTACAGGGAAGGTGAAGCTTTCTTT. Its translation is CASSGYREGEAFF.

V usage is TRBV6-1 and J usage is TRBJ1-3; TRBD1 might be the D (5 bases). The germline V gene has CDR1 MNHNS and CDR2 SASEGT. V was trimmed by 0 bases and J by 0 bases, leaving 6 bases between them. This CDR3 region has 15 residues. CDR3 bases: TGTGCCAGCAGTGAAGCGCAGGGCTCTGGAAACACCATATATTTT. This translates into CASSEAQGSGNTIYF.

This clone was found once. A junction boundary mismatches the germline segment, possibly from a read error. J is TRBJ2-3 and V is TRBV7-7; perhaps TRBD2 as D (5 bases). Looked up from germline, CDR1 is SSHAT and CDR2 is FNYEAQ (reference sequence). The CDR3 has 13 amino acids. CDR3 coding DNA: TGTGCTAGCAGCTTAACTAGGGCGGGTACGCAGTATTTT. This gives the protein CASSLTRAGTQYF.

This chain connects TRBV7-6 to TRBJ2-1; 10 bases line up with TRBD1. The CDR3 totals 15 residues. CDR1 and CDR2 (germline): SGHVS, FNYEAQ. V shed 5 bases, J shed 3 bases, and the junction held 4 bases outside the gene matches. In DNA form, the CDR3 reads TGTGCCAGCAGCGTCGGGACAGGGGACTACAATGAGCAGTTCTTC. It specifies CASSVGTGDYNEQFF.

This clone was detected only a few times. CDR3 residues: CASRQTGSTEAFF. For the CDR3, the DNA is TGTGCCAGCAGGCAGACCGGGAGCACTGAAGCTTTCTTT. V gene TRBV5-4 combines with J gene TRBJ1-1; no reliable D call. Germline CDR1 and CDR2: SGHNT and YYREEE (reference sequence). The ends were cut back, 5 bases at V and 4 bases at J, with 12 bases in the middle. The CDR3 is made up of 13 amino acids.

The chain recombines TRBV27 with TRBJ1-5; D perhaps matches TRBD1 (6 bases). There are 15 residues in the CDR3. Trimming left V 3 bases short and J 10 bases short, with 19 bases between. The V gene's germline CDR1 is MNHEY and CDR2 SMNVEV (reference sequence). In DNA, the CDR3 is TGTGCCAGCAGTTTCCAGCCCGGGACAAGCTCTCCCCAGCATTTT. Encoded protein: CASSFQPGTSSPQHF.

This rearrangement joins TRBV6-5 to TRBJ2-7; TRBD2 aligns across 14 bases. Germline assignment: CDR1 MNHEY and CDR2 SVGAGI. V was pared by 6 bases and J by 4 bases, with 2 bases of the junction left unmatched. The CDR3 totals 14 residues. Here the CDR3 reads CASRGTSGSYEQYF. CDR3 nucleotides: TGTGCCAGCAGGGGGACTAGCGGGAGTTACGAGCAGTACTTC.

The chain carries TRBV14 and TRBJ2-5, with D perhaps matching TRBD2 (6 bases). The CDR3 sequence is 15 residues long. Trimming pared 2 bases from V and 4 bases from J, leaving 14 bases between. Germline V gene sequence: CDR1 SGHDN, CDR2 FVKESK. The DNA for the CDR3 is TGTGCCAGCAGCCAACTCGGGACTTTGGGAGAGACCCAGTACTTC. This translates into CASSQLGTLGETQYF.

This rearrangement joins TRBV12-5 to TRBJ2-1; 7 bases fit TRBD2. The V gene's germline CDR1 is LGHNT and CDR2 FRNRAP. The V segment lost 5 bases and the J segment 0 bases; nucleotides outside the gene matches: 10. There are 17 residues in the CDR3. In nucleotides, the CDR3 is TGTGCTAGTGGTGCCCGGGGGAGGGGCCGCTCCTACAATGAGCAGTTCTTC. Residues: CASGARGRGRSYNEQFF.

A single count supports this clone. The V call is TRBV19, the J call TRBJ2-2, with 8 nucleotides matching TRBD1. From germline, CDR1 is LNHDA and CDR2 SQIVND (reference sequence). V was pared by 6 bases and J by 4 bases, with 4 bases of the junction left unmatched. The CDR3 contains 14 residues. The CDR3 coding sequence is TGTGCCAGTAGCCGACAGGGGAGCACCGGGGAGCTGTTTTTT. Amino acids: CASSRQGSTGELFF.

About this clone: This specimen includes other DNA sequences encoding the same CDR3. This rearrangement joins TRBV5-6 to TRBJ1-5; unclear D gene. Germline V gives CDR1 SGHDT, CDR2 YYEEEE. Trimming removed 0 bases from V and 7 bases from J, with 8 bases in between. CDR3 length equals 13 residues. In DNA form, the CDR3 reads TGTGCCAGCAGCTTGGGAGGAGGGCAGCCCCAGCATTTT. This encodes CASSLGGGQPQHF.

The chain employs TRBV30 and TRBJ2-5; 8 nucleotides line up with TRBD1. Germline V gives CDR1 GTSNPN, CDR2 SVGIG (reference sequence). V gave up 4 bases and J gave up 4 bases; unmatched junction bases: 2. The CDR3 runs to 12 residues. The CDR3: CAWKGQGETQYF. The DNA for the CDR3 is TGTGCCTGGAAAGGACAGGGAGAGACCCAGTACTTC. Full variable domain (rest looked up from reference TRBV30 and TRBJ2-5): SQTIHQWPATLVQPVGSPLSLECTVEGTSNPNLYWYRQAAGRGLQLLFYSVGIGQISSEVPQNLSASRPQDRQFILSSKKLLLSDSGFYLCAWKGQGETQYFGPGTRLLVL.

Turning to this clone: Other DNA sequences within the sample encode an identical CDR3. J is TRBJ1-3 and V is TRBV2, with D possibly being TRBD1 (5 bases). V gave up 4 bases and J gave up 0 bases, with 7 bases separating them. Germline values: CDR1 SNHLY, CDR2 FYNNEI. There are 14 residues in the CDR3. This CDR3 reads CASSAQGSGNTIYF. The CDR3 DNA follows: TGTGCCAGCAGTGCGCAGGGCTCTGGAAACACCATATATTTT.

The chain uses TRBV15 and TRBJ1-1; TRBD1 matches at 7 bases. V lost 5 bases, J lost 1 base, and 4 bases stayed unmatched. CDR3 length equals 14 residues. Germline values: CDR1 LNHNV, CDR2 YYDKDF (reference sequence). CDR3 in amino acids: CATSVRQGNTEAFF. For the CDR3, the DNA is TGTGCCACCAGCGTAAGACAGGGGAACACTGAAGCTTTCTTT.

The chain carries TRBV2 and TRBJ1-1; D ambiguous. There are 14 residues in the CDR3. Trimming left V 7 bases short and J 2 bases short, with 14 bases between. Germline V CDR1 and CDR2: SNHLY, FYNNEI. The CDR3 protein is CASISILTNTEAFF. The CDR3 coding sequence is TGTGCCAGCATAAGTATTCTAACCAACACTGAAGCTTTCTTT.

The CDR3 DNA reads TGTGCCACCGAACAGGTATCCTATGGCTACACCTTC. As protein: CATEQVSYGYTF. The V gene is TRBV6-5, the J gene TRBJ1-2; tentatively, D is TRBD1 (5 bases). The CDR3 sequence is 12 residues long. Germline lookup yields CDR1 MNHEY and CDR2 SVGAGI. Trimming stripped 10 bases from V and 4 bases from J, with 13 bases between.

This clone was observed once. The V and J genes are TRBV6-2 or TRBV6-3 and TRBJ2-2, with 9 bases matching TRBD1. J lost 3 bases, V lost 4 bases, and 3 bases had no gene match. This CDR3 region has 15 residues. Germline V gene lookup returns CDR1 MNHEY and CDR2 SVGEGT. CDR3 sequence (DNA): TGTGCCAGCAGTTCTTGGACAGGGGACACCGGGGAGCTGTTTTTT. Encoded protein: CASSSWTGDTGELFF.

Here the CDR3 DNA reads TGTGCCAGTAGTATCATGGGGACTTATAGCACAGATACGCAGTATTTT. It is translated as CASSIMGTYSTDTQYF. The rearrangement links TRBV19 to TRBJ2-3; a possible D gene is TRBD2 (6 bases). The V end lost 3 bases, the J end lost 0 bases, and 13 bases lay between the germline ends. The CDR3 contains 16 residues. Looked up from germline, CDR1 is LNHDA and CDR2 is SQIVND (reference sequence).

The chain combines TRBV3-1 (or the pseudogene TRBV3-2) with TRBJ2-2, with a possible D match to TRBD1 (5 bases). Trimming pared 0 bases from V and 6 bases from J, leaving 11 bases between. Germline CDR1 and CDR2: LGHDT and YNNKEL (reference sequence). This CDR3 contains 15 residues. The CDR3 coding sequence is TGTGCCAGCAGCCAAGATCGGGTAGGGGCCGGGGAGCTGTTTTTT. Amino acids: CASSQDRVGAGELFF.

This chain joins TRBV10-3 and TRBJ1-4; a possible D gene is TRBD1 (5 bases). This CDR3 is 16 amino acids long. Trimming took off 0 bases at V and 7 bases at J, with 15 bases between the two ends. Germline V gene sequence: CDR1 ENHRY, CDR2 SYGVKD. CDR3: CAISESMIVQGEKLFF. The CDR3 coding sequence is TGTGCCATCAGTGAGTCGATGATAGTCCAGGGTGAAAAACTGTTTTTT.

This chain uses TRBV6-5 with TRBJ1-1, with D possibly matching TRBD1 (6 bases). This CDR3 comprises 12 residues. Per germline, CDR1 MNHEY and CDR2 SVGAGI. V was cut by 10 bases and J by 4 bases, with 13 bases left in between. This CDR3 is CATSLRGTEAFF. The CDR3 DNA reads TGTGCCACATCGCTCAGGGGCACTGAAGCTTTCTTT.

The rearrangement uses TRBV29-1 and TRBJ1-4; 7 bases fit TRBD1. Germline CDR1 reads SQVTM; CDR2 reads ANQGSEA. The CDR3 is made up of 13 amino acids. V was pared by 6 bases and J by 4 bases, with 5 bases of the junction left unmatched. CDR3 sequence: CSVRGQFNEKLFF. CDR3 coding DNA: TGCAGCGTCCGGGGACAGTTTAATGAAAAACTGTTTTTT.

The chain employs TRBV6-5 and TRBJ1-2; TRBD1 agrees at 8 bases. V lost 4 bases and J lost 2; bases outside the gene matches: 9. Per the germline V gene, CDR1 is MNHEY and CDR2 is SVGAGI. This CDR3 is built from 16 residues. The CDR3 coding sequence is TGTGCCAGCAGTTCCGGCAGGGGGCATCAGAACTATGGCTACACCTTC. Translating gives CASSSGRGHQNYGYTF.

The CDR3 nucleotides are TGTGCCAGCAGCCGCATCTCAAGAGGGTTAGCAACTAATGAAAAACTGTTTTTT. Its translation: CASSRISRGLATNEKLFF. The chain employs TRBV4-2 and TRBJ1-4; D is unclear. CDR3 size: 18 residues. V lost 4 bases and J 0 bases, leaving 18 bases between the germline ends. Germline values: CDR1 LGHNA, CDR2 YNFKEQ.

The count of this clone is one. V and J are TRBV27 and TRBJ1-1; TRBD1 is a possible D gene (5 bases). CDR3 length equals 15 residues. V shed 2 bases and J shed 7 bases, with 17 bases lying between them. Germline-derived CDR1 and CDR2 are MNHEY and SMNVEV (reference sequence). Here the CDR3 DNA reads TGTGCCAGCAGTTTAAGGGGCTCAGGGTTCATTGAAGCTTTCTTT. Translated: CASSLRGSGFIEAFF.